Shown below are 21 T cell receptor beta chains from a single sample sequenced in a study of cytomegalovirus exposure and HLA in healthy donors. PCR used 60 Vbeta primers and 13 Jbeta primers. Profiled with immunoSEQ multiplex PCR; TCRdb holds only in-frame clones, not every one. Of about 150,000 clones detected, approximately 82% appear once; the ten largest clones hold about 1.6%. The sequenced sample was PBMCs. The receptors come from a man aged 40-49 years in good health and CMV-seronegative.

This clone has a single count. CDR3 sequence: CASSLGGHEQFF. The CDR3 DNA reads as TGTGCCAGCAGCTTGGGTGGCCATGAGCAGTTCTTC. The chain employs TRBV5-5 and TRBJ2-1; no reliable D call. The CDR3 spans 12 residues. Trimming removed 0 bases from V and 8 bases from J, with 6 bases in between. Germline V CDR1 and CDR2: SGHKS, YYEKEE (reference sequence). The whole variable domain, remainder taken from reference TRBV5-5 and TRBJ2-1, is DAGVTQSPTHLIKTRGQQVTLRCSPISGHKSVSWYQQVLGQGPQFIFQYYEKEERGRGNFPDRFSARQFPNYSSELNVNALLLGDSALYLCASSLGGHEQFFGPGTRLTVL.

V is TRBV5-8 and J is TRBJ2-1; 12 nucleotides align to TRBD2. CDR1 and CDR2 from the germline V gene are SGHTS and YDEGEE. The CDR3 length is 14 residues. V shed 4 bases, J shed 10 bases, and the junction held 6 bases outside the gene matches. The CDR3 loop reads CASSLTSGSWEQFF. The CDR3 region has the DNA TGTGCCAGCAGCCTGACTAGCGGGAGTTGGGAGCAGTTCTTC.

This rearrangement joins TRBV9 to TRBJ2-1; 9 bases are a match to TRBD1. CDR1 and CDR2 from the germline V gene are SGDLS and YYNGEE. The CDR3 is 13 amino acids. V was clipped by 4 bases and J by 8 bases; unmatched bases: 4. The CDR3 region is CASSLQGADEQFF. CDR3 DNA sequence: TGTGCCAGCAGCCTACAGGGGGCGGATGAGCAGTTCTTC.

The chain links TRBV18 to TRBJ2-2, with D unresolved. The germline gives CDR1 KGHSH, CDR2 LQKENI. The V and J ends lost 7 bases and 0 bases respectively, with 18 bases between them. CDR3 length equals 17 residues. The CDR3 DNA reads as TGTGCCAGCTTCCTCCAGGTGCAGATCGCGAACACCGGGGAGCTGTTTTTT. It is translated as CASFLQVQIANTGELFF.

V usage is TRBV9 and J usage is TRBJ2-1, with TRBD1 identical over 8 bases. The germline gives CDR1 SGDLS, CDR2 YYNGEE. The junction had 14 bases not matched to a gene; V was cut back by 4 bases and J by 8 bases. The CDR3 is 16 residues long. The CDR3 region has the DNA TGTGCCAGCAGCCCAGGGGGCGGGGCGGCCATGGATGAGCAGTTCTTC. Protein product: CASSPGGGAAMDEQFF. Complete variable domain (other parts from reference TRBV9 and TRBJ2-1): DSGVTQTPKHLITATGQRVTLRCSPRSGDLSVYWYQQSLDQGLQFLIQYYNGEERAKGNILERFSAQQFPDLHSELNLSSLELGDSALYFCASSPGGGAAMDEQFFGPGTRLTVL.

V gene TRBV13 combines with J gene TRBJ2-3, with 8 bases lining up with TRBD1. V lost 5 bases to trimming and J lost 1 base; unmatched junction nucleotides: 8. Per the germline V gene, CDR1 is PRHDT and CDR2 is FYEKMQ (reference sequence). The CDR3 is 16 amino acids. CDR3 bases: TGTGCCAGCAGCCCCCCGCAGGGGGCAGGCACAGATACGCAGTATTTT. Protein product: CASSPPQGAGTDTQYF. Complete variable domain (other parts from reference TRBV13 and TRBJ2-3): AAGVIQSPRHLIKEKRETATLKCYPIPRHDTVYWYQQGPGQDPQFLISFYEKMQSDKGSIPDRFSAQQFSDYHSELNMSSLELGDSALYFCASSPPQGAGTDTQYFGPGTRLTVL.

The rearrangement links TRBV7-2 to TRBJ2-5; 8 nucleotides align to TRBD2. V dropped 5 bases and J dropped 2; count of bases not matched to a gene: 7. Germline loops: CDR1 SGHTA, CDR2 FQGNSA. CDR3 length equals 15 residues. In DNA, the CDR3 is TGTGCCAGCAGCCCCACTAGCGGAGCACAAGAGACCCAGTACTTC. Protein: CASSPTSGAQETQYF.

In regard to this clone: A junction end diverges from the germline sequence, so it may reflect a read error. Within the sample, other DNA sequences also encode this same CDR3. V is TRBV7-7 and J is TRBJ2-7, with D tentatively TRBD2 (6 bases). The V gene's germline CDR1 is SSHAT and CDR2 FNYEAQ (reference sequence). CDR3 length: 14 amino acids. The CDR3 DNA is TGTGCTAGCAGCCCAGGGACTGGCGGCTACGAGCAGTACTTC. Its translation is CASSPGTGGYEQYF. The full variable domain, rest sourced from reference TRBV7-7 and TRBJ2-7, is GAGVSQSPRYKVTKRGQDVTLRCDPISSHATLYWYQQALGQGPEFLTYFNYEAQPDKSGLPSDRFSAERPEGSISTLTIQRTEQRDSAMYRCASSPGTGGYEQYFGPGTRLTVT.

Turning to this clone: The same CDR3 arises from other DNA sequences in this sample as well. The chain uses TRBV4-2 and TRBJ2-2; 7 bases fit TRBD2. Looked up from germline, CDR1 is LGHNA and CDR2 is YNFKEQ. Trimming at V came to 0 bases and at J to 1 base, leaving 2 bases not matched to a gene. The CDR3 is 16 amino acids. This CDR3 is CASSQEASGNTGELFF. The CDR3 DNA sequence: TGTGCCAGCAGCCAAGAGGCTAGCGGGAACACCGGGGAGCTGTTTTTT.

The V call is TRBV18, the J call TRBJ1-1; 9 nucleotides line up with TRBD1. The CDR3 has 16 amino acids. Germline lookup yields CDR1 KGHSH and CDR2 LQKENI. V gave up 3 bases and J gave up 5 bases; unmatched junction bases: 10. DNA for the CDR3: TGTGCCAGCTCACCGGGACAGGGTTTTAGAGAAACTGAAGCTTTCTTT. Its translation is CASSPGQGFRETEAFF.

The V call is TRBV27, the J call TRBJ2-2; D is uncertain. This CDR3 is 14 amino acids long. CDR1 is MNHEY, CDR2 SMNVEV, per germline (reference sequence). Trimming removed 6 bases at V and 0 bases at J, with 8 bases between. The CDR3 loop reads CASRLLANTGELFF. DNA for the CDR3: TGTGCCAGCAGACTTCTCGCGAACACCGGGGAGCTGTTTTTT.

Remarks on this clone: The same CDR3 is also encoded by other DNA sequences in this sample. The CDR3 sequence: CASSPRGGEQFF. In DNA form, the CDR3 reads TGTGCCAGCAGCCCGAGGGGAGGTGAGCAGTTCTTC. The chain is built from TRBV7-2 and TRBJ2-1, with a possible D match to TRBD2 (6 bases). V dropped 5 bases and J dropped 9 bases, with 11 bases sitting between them. The germline gives CDR1 SGHTA, CDR2 FQGNSA. This CDR3 is 12 amino acids long.

CDR3 sequence (DNA): TGCGCCAGCAGCAAAACGTGGTCGGGCTCCTACAATGAGCAGTTCTTC. Translating it yields CASSKTWSGSYNEQFF. V is TRBV4-1 and J is TRBJ2-1; D is ambiguous. This CDR3 region has 16 residues. The germline V gene encodes CDR1 MGHRA and CDR2 YSYEKL. Trimming cost V 5 bases and J 0 bases, with 14 bases left between them.

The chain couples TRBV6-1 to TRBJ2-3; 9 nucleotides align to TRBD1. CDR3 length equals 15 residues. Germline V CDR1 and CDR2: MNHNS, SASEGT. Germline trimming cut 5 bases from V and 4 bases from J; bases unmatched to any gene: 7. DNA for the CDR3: TGTGCCAGCAGTCGGACAGGGGAGGCGGCAGATACGCAGTATTTT. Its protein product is CASSRTGEAADTQYF.

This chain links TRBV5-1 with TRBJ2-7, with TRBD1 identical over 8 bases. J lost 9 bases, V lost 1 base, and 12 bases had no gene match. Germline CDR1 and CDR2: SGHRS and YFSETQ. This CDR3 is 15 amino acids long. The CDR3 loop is CASSLTPGQVEWQYF. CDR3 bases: TGCGCCAGCAGCTTGACTCCGGGACAGGTTGAATGGCAGTACTTC.

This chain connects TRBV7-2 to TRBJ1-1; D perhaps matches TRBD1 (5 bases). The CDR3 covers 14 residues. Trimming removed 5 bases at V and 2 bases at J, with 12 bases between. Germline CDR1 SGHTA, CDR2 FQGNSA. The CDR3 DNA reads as TGTGCCAGCAGCCTGTCGACAGAAAACACTGAAGCTTTCTTT. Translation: CASSLSTENTEAFF.

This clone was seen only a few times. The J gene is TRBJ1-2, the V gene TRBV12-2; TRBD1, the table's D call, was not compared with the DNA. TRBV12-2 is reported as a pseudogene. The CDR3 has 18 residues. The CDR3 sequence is CASRLKCLLQGSNYGYTF. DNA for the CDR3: TGTGCAAGTCGCTTAAAGTGCCTATTACAGGGTTCCAACTATGGCTACACCTTC.

CDR3 loop: CASSLERGEPQHF. The CDR3 coding sequence is TGTGCCAGCAGTTTAGAAAGAGGTGAGCCCCAGCATTTT. The rearrangement uses TRBV27 and TRBJ1-5; D unclear. Germline CDR1 reads MNHEY; CDR2 reads SMNVEV (reference sequence). Trimming took 2 bases from V and 8 from J, leaving 10 bases between them. CDR3 size: 13 residues.

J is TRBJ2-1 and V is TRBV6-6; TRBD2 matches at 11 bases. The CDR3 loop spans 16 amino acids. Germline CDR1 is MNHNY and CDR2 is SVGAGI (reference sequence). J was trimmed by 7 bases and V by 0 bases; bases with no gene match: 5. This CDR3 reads CASSYSTSGSENEQFF. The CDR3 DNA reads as TGTGCCAGCAGTTACTCTACTAGCGGGAGCGAGAATGAGCAGTTCTTC.

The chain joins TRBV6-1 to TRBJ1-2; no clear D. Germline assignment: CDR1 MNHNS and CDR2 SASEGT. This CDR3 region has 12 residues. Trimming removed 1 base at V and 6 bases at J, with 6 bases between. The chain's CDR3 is CASSEGRDGYTF. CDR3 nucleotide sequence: TGTGCCAGCAGTGAAGGTAGAGATGGCTACACCTTC.

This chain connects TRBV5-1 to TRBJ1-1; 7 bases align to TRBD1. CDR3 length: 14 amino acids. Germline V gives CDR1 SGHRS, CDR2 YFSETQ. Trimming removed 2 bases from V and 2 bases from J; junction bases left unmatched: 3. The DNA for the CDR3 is TGCGCCAGCAGCTTCAACAGGGGAAACACTGAAGCTTTCTTT. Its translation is CASSFNRGNTEAFF.